This TCR beta chain derives from a study of blood T cell repertoires in COVID-19. About the research overall: The United States, Italy and Spain supplied acute and convalescent COVID-19 samples. In each case, the material was cDNA or gDNA derived from T cells, B-cell-depleted T cells, or PBMCs.

How the authors handled the data: Estimation of nucleated cell counts was performed using reference gene primer amplification. TCRdb keeps only in-frame clones here, not all; method: immunoSEQ multiplex PCR. Clone size and V and J calls were adopted from that table, with D and trimming inferred from the DNA. Altogether about 87,000 clones are present, approximately 86% being singletons, with the ten largest covering less than 6.5%. The specimen was peripheral blood. This TCR was sampled from a man aged 35 to 55 with acute or convalescent COVID-19.

CDR3 residues: CASSESSRGSDTQYF. For the CDR3, the DNA is TGTGCCAGCAGTGAAAGCTCGCGGGGATCAGATACGCAGTATTTT. The chain joins TRBV7-6 to TRBJ2-3; a possible D gene is TRBD2 (6 bases). V was clipped by 6 bases and J by 4 bases, with 17 bases between them. Germline V lookup: CDR1 SGHVS, CDR2 FNYEAQ. This CDR3 spans 15 amino acids.